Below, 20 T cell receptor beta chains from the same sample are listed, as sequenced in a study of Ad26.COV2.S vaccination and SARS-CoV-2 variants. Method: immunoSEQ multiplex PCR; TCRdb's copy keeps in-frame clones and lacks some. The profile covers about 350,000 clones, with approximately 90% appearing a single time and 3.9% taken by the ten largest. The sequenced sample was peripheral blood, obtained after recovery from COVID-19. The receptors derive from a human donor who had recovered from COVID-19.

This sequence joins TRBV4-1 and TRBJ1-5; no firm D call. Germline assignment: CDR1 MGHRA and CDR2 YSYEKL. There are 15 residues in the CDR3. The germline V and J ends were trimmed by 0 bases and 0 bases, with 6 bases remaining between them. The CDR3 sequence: CASSQESRSNQPQHF. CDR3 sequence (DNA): TGCGCCAGCAGCCAAGAGTCACGTAGCAATCAGCCCCAGCATTTT.

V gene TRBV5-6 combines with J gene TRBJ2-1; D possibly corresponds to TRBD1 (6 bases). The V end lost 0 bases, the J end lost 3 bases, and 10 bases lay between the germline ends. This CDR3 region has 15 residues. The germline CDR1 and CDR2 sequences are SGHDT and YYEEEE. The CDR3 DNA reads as TGTGCCAGCAGCTTGGTAAGGGGGAACTACAATGAGCAGTTCTTC. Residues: CASSLVRGNYNEQFF.

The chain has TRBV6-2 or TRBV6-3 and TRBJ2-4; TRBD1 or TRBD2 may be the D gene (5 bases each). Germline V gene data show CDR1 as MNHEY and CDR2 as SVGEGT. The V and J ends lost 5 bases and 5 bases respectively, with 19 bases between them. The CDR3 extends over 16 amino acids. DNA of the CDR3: TGTGCCAGCAGTCGAATTTCGATGTCGGGACAAAACATTCAGTACTTC. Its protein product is CASSRISMSGQNIQYF.

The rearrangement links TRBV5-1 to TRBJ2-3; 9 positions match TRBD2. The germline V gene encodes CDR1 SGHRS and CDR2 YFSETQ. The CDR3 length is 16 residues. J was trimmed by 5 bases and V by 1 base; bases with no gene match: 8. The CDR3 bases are TGCGCCAGCAGCTTGTCACTAGCGGGTTGGGGAGATACGCAGTATTTT. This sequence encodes CASSLSLAGWGDTQYF.

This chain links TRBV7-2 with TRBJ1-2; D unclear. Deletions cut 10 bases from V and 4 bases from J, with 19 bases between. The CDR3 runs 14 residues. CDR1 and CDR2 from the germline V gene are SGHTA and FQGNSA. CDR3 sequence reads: CATHTVKKGYGYTF. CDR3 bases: TGTGCCACCCACACGGTGAAAAAGGGCTATGGCTACACCTTC. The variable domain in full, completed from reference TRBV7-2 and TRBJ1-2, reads GAGVSQSPSNKVTEKGKDVELRCDPISGHTALYWYRQSLGQGLEFLIYFQGNSAPDKSGLPSDRFSAERTGGSVSTLTIQRTQQEDSAVYLCATHTVKKGYGYTFGSGTRLTVV.

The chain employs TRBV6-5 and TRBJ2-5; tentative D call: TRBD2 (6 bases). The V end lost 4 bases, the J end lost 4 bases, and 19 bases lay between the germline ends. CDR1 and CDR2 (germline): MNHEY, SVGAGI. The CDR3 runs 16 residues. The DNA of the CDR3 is TGTGCCAGCAGTTCCGGATCAGTCGGGGGTCTAGAGACCCAGTACTTC. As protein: CASSSGSVGGLETQYF.

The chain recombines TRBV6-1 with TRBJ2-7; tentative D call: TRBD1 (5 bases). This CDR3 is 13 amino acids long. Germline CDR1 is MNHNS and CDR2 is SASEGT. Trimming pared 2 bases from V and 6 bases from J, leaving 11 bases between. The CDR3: CASSEPQVAEQYF. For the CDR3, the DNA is TGTGCCAGCAGTGAACCACAGGTGGCCGAGCAGTACTTC.

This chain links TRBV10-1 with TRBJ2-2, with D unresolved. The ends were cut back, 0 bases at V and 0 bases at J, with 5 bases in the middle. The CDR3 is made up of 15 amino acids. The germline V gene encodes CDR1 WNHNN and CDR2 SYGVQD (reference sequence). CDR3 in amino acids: CASSESGTNTGELFF. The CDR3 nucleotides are TGCGCCAGCAGTGAGTCAGGGACGAACACCGGGGAGCTGTTTTTT.

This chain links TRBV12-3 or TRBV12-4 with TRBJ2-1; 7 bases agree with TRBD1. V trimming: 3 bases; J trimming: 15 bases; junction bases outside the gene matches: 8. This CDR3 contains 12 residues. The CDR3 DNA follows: TGTGCCAGCAGTTTGGAAGACAGGGTTAGGTTCTTC. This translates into CASSLEDRVRFF.

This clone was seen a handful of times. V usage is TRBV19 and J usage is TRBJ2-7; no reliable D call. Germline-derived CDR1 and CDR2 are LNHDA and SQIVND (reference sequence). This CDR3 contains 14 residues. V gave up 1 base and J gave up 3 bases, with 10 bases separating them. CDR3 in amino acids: CASSIVGVGYEQYF. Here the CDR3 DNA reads TGTGCCAGTAGTATAGTTGGTGTTGGCTACGAGCAGTACTTC.

CDR3 nucleotides: TGTGCCAGCAGCGTAGGACAGGGTCAGCCCCAGCATTTT. Translation: CASSVGQGQPQHF. The chain is built from TRBV9 and TRBJ1-5, with 7 positions matching TRBD1. J lost 6 bases, V lost 0 bases, and 0 bases had no gene match. Germline V gives CDR1 SGDLS, CDR2 YYNGEE. This CDR3 spans 13 amino acids.

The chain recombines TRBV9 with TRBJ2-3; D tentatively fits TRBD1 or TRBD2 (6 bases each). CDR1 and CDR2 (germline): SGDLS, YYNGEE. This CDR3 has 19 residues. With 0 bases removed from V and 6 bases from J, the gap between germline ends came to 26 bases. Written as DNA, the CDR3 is TGTGCCAGCAGCGTAGAGGGGGGAGGCTCCCAACAAATCTCCGATACGCAGTATTTT. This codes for CASSVEGGGSQQISDTQYF.

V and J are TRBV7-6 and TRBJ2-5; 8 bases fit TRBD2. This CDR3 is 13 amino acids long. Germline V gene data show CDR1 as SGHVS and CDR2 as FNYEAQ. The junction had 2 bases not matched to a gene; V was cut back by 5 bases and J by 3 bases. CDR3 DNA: TGTGCCAGCAGCGTGGGACTAGAAGAGACCCAGTACTTC. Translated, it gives CASSVGLEETQYF.

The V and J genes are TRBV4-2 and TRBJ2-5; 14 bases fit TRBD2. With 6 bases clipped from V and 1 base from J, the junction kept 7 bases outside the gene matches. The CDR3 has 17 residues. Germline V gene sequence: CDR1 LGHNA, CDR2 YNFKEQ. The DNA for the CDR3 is TGTGCCAGCAGTCGGTGGACTAGCGGGGGGTTCCAAGAGACCCAGTACTTC. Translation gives CASSRWTSGGFQETQYF.

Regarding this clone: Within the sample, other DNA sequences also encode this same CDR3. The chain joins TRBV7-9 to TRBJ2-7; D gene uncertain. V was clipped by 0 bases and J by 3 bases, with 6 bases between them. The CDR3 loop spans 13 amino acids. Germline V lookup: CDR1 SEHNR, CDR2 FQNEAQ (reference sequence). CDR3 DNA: TGTGCCAGCAGCTTAGCTGGCGACTACGAGCAGTACTTC. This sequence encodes CASSLAGDYEQYF.

Here the CDR3 reads CASSNLKQGGNYGYTF. CDR3 sequence (DNA): TGTGCCAGTAGTAATTTAAAACAGGGTGGAAACTATGGCTACACCTTC. The chain carries TRBV19 and TRBJ1-2; maybe TRBD1 (6 bases). Germline V gene sequence: CDR1 LNHDA, CDR2 SQIVND (reference sequence). The CDR3 covers 16 residues. V was clipped by 4 bases and J by 2 bases, with 17 bases between them.

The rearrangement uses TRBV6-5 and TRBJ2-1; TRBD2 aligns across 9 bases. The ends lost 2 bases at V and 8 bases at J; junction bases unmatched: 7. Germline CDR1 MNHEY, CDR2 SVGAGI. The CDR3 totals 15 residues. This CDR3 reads CASSYGGGVVDEQFF. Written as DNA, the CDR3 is TGTGCCAGCAGTTACGGCGGGGGGGTGGTTGATGAGCAGTTCTTC.

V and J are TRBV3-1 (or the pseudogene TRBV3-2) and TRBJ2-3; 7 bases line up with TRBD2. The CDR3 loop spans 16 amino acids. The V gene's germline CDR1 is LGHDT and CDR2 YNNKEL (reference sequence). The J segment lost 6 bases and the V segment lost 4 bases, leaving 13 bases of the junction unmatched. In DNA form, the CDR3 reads TGTGCCAGCAGCCGGACCATCGGACTAGGAGTGGATACGCAGTATTTT. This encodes CASSRTIGLGVDTQYF.

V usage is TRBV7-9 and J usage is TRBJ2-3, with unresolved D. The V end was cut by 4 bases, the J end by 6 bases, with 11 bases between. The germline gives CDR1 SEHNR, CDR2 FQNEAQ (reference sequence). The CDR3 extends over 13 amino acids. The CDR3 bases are TGTGCCAGCAGCTCCACCTCTTGGGATACGCAGTATTTT. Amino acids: CASSSTSWDTQYF.

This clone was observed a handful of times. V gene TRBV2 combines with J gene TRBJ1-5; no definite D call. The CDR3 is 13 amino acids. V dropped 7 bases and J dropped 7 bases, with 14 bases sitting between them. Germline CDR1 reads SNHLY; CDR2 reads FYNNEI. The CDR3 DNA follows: TGTGCCAGCATCTTAGGGATCGGGCAGCCCCAGCATTTT. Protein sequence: CASILGIGQPQHF.